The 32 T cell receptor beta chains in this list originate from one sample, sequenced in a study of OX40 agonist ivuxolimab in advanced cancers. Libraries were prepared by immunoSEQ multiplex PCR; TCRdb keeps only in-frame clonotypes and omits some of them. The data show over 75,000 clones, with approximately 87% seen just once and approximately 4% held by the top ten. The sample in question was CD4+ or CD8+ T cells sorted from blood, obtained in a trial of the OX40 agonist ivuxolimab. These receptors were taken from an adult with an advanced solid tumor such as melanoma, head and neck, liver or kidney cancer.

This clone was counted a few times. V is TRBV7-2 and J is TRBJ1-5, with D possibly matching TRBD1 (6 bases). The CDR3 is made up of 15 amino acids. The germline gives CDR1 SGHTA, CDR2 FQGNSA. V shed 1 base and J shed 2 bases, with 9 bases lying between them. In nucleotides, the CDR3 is TGTGCCAGCAGCTTAGTTTCAGGGGGCAATCAGCCCCAGCATTTT. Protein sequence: CASSLVSGGNQPQHF.

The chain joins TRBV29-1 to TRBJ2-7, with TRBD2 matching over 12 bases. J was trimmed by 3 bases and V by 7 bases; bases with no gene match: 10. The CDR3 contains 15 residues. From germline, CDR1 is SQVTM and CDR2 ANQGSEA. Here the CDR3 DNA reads TGCAGCGGTAGCAAACCGGGACTAGCGGGCTACGAGCAGTACTTC. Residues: CSGSKPGLAGYEQYF.

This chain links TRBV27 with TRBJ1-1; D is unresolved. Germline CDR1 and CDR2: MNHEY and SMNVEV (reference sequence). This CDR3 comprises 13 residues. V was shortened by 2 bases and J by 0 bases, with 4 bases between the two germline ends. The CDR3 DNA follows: TGTGCCAGCAGTTTAATGGTGAACACTGAAGCTTTCTTT. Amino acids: CASSLMVNTEAFF.

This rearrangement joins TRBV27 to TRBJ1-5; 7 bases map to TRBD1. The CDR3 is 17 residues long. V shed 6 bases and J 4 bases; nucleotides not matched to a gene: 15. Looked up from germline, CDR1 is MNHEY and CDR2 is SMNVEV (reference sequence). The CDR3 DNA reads TGTGCCAGCAGAGGACAGGTCGACGGGTTGGGAAATCAGCCCCAGCATTTT. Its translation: CASRGQVDGLGNQPQHF.

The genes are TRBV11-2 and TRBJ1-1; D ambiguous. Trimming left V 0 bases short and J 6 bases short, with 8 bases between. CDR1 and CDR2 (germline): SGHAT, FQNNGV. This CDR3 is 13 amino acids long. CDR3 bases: TGTGCCAGCAGCTTAGAGATCGGGCCTGAAGCTTTCTTT. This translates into CASSLEIGPEAFF.

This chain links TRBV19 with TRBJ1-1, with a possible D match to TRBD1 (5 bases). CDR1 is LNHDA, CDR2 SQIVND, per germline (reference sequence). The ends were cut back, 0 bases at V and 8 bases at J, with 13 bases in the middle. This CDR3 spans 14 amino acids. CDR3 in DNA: TGTGCCAGTAGTATAGATCCCACGGGGGGAGAAGCTTTCTTT. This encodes CASSIDPTGGEAFF.

The CDR3 coding sequence is TGTGCCAGCAGCTTAGAGGGGGACAGGGTCCGACTAGCCAAAAACATTCAGTACTTC. Translation gives CASSLEGDRVRLAKNIQYF. The chain joins TRBV7-2 to TRBJ2-4; 9 nucleotides line up with TRBD1. The CDR3 runs 19 residues. Trimming at V came to 1 base and at J to 0 bases, leaving 10 bases not matched to a gene. Germline V gene data show CDR1 as SGHTA and CDR2 as FQGNSA.

The CDR3 DNA sequence: TGTGCCAGCAGTGAGGGCAGGAACACTGAAGCTTTCTTT. It is translated as CASSEGRNTEAFF. The chain has TRBV6-4 and TRBJ1-1; D call uncertain. Germline values: CDR1 MRHNA, CDR2 SNTAGT. This CDR3 has 13 amino acids. V lost 3 bases and J lost 1, with 6 bases in between.

CDR3 sequence: CASSRPSGQNTGELFF. The DNA of the CDR3 is TGTGCCAGCTCGCGACCTAGCGGTCAGAACACCGGGGAGCTGTTTTTT. This chain links TRBV18 with TRBJ2-2; 7 positions match TRBD2. The trim removed 6 bases at V and 1 base at J, leaving 8 bases unmatched. Germline values: CDR1 KGHSH, CDR2 LQKENI. This CDR3 is 16 amino acids long.

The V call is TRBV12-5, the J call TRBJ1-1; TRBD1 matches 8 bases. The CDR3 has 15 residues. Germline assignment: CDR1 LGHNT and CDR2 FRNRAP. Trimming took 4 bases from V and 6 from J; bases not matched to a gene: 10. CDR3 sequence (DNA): TGTGCTAGTGGTTCCGGACAGGGCGGAGTCGCTGAAGCTTTCTTT. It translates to CASGSGQGGVAEAFF. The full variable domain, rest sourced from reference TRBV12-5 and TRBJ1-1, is DARVTQTPRHKVTEMGQEVTMRCQPILGHNTVFWYRQTMMQGLELLAYFRNRAPLDDSGMPKDRFSAEMPDATLATLKIQPSEPRDSAVYFCASGSGQGGVAEAFFGQGTRLTVV.

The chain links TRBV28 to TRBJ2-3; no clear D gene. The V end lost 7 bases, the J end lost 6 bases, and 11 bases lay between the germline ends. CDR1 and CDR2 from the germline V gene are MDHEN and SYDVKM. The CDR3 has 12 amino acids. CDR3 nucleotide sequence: TGTGCCAGCACCACCCCCCCCGATACGCAGTATTTT. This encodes CASTTPPDTQYF.

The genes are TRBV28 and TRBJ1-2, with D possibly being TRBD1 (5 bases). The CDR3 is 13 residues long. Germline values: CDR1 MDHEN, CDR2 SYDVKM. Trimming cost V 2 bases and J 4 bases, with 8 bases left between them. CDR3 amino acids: CASSLRGPYGYTF. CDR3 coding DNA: TGTGCCAGCAGTTTAAGGGGCCCCTATGGCTACACCTTC.

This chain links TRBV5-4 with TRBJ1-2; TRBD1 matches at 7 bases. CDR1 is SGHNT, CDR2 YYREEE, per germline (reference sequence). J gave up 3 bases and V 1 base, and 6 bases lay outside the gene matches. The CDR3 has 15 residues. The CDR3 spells CASSLPTTGYYGYTF. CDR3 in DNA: TGTGCCAGCAGCTTGCCCACGACAGGGTACTATGGCTACACCTTC.

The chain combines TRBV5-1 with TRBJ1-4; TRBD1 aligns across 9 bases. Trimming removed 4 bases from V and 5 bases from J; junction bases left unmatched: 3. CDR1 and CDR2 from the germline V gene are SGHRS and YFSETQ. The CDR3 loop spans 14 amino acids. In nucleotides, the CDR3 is TGCGCCAGCAGCACAGGGACAGGGAATGAAAAACTGTTTTTT. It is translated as CASSTGTGNEKLFF.

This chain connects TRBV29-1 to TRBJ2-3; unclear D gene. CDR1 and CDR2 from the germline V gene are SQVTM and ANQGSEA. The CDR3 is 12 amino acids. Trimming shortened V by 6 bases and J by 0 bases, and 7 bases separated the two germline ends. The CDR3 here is CSVRASTDTQYF. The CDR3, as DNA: TGCAGCGTAAGGGCGAGCACAGATACGCAGTATTTT.

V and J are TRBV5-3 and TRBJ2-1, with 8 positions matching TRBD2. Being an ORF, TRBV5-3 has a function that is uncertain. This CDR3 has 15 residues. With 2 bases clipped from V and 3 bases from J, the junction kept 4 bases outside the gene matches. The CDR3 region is CARSFLAGNYNEQFF. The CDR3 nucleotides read TGTGCCAGAAGCTTCTTAGCGGGGAACTACAATGAGCAGTTCTTC.

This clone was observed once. CDR3 nucleotides: TGCGCCAGCAACTCGGGGGTGCGTCCCGGGGAGCTGTTTTTT. It codes for CASNSGVRPGELFF. This chain uses TRBV10-2 with TRBJ2-2; weak D call: TRBD2 (6 bases). The CDR3 loop spans 14 amino acids. Trimming removed 7 bases at V and 6 bases at J, with 15 bases between. Germline V lookup: CDR1 WSHSY, CDR2 SAAADI.

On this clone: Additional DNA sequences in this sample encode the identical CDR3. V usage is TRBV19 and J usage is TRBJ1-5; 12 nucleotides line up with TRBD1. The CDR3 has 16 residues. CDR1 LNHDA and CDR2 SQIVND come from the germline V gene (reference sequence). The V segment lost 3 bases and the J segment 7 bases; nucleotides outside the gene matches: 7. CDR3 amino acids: CASSIPGQGARQPQHF. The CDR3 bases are TGTGCCAGTAGTATTCCGGGACAGGGGGCTAGACAGCCCCAGCATTTT.

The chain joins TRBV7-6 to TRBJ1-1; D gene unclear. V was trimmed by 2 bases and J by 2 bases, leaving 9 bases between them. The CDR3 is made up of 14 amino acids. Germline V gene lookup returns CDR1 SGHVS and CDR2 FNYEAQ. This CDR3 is CASSLRGFNTEAFF. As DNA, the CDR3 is TGTGCCAGCAGCTTACGGGGATTCAACACTGAAGCTTTCTTT.

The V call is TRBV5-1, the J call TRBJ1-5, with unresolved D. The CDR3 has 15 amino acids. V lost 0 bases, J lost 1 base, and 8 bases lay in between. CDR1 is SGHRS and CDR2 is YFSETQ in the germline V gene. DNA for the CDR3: TGCGCCAGCAGCTTGGTTCCGGGAAGCAATCAGCCCCAGCATTTT. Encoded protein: CASSLVPGSNQPQHF.

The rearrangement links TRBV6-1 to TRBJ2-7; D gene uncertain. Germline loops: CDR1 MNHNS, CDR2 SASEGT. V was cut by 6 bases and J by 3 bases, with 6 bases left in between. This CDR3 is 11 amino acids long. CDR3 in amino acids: CASSTNYEQYV. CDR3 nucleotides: TGTGCCAGCAGCACTAACTACGAGCAGTACGTC.

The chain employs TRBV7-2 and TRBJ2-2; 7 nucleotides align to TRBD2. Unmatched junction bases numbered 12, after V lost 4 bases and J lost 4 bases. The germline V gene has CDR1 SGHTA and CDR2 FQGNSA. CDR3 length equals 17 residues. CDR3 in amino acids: CASSSSLVAGVTGELFF. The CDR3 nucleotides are TGTGCCAGCAGCTCATCTTTGGTGGCGGGGGTCACCGGGGAGCTGTTTTTT.

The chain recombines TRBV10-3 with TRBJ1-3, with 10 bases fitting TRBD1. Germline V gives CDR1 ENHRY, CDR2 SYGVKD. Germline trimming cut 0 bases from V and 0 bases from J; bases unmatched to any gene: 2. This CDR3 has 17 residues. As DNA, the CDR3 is TGTGCCATCAGTGAGTCGACAGGGGGCCCCTCTGGAAACACCATATATTTT. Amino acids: CAISESTGGPSGNTIYF.

CDR3 residues: CASSPHLRDSNTGELFF. CDR3 nucleotides: TGCGCCAGCAGCCCTCACTTACGGGATTCGAACACCGGGGAGCTGTTTTTT. This sequence joins TRBV5-1 and TRBJ2-2, with D possibly TRBD2 on 5 matching bases. Trimming removed 4 bases from V and 0 bases from J, with 16 bases in between. The CDR3 is 17 residues long. The germline CDR1 and CDR2 sequences are SGHRS and YFSETQ.

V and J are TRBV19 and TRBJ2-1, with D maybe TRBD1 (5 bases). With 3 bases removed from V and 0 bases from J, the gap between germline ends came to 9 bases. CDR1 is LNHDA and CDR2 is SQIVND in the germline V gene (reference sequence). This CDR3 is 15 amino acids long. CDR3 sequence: CASSMSGHSYNEQFF. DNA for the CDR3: TGTGCCAGTAGTATGTCCGGACACTCCTACAATGAGCAGTTCTTC.

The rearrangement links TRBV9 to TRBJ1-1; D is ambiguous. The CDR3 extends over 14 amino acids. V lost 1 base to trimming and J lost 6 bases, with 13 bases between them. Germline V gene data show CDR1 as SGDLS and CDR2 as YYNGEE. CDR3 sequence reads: CASSVFPSKAEAFF. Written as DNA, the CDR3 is TGTGCCAGCAGCGTATTTCCGTCGAAGGCTGAAGCTTTCTTT.

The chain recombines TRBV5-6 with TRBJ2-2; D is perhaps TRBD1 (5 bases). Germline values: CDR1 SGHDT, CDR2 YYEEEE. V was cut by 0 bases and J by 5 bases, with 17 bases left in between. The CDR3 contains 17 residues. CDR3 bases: TGTGCCAGCAGCTTGGGATCGGGTGGGCGACAGACCGGGGAGCTGTTTTTT. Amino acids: CASSLGSGGRQTGELFF.

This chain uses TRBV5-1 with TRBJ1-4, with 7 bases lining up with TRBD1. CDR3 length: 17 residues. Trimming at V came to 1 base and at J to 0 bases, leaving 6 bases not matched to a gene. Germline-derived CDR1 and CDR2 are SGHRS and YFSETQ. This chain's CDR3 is CASSLPQGGATNEKLFF. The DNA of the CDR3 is TGCGCCAGCAGCTTGCCGCAGGGGGGCGCAACTAATGAAAAACTGTTTTTT.

The CDR3 sequence is CASSLASGRNTGELFF. The CDR3 coding sequence is TGTGCCAGCAGCTTAGCTAGCGGGAGAAACACCGGGGAGCTGTTTTTT. V gene TRBV7-2 combines with J gene TRBJ2-2; 9 bases are shared with TRBD2. The CDR3 covers 16 residues. Germline CDR1 SGHTA, CDR2 FQGNSA. V shed 0 bases and J 2 bases; nucleotides not matched to a gene: 1.

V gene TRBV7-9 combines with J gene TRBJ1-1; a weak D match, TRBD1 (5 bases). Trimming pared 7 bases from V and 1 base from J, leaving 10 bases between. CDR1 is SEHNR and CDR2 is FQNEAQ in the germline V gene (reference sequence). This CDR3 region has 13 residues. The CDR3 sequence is CASTSGKNTEAFF. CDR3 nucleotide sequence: TGTGCCAGCACCTCAGGGAAGAACACTGAAGCTTTCTTT.

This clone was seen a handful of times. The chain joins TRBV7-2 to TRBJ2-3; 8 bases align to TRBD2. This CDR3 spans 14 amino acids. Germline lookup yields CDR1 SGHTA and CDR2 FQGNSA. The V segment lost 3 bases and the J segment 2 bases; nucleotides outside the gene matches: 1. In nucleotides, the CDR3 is TGTGCCAGCAGCTTTAGCGGGGACACAGATACGCAGTATTTT. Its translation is CASSFSGDTDTQYF.

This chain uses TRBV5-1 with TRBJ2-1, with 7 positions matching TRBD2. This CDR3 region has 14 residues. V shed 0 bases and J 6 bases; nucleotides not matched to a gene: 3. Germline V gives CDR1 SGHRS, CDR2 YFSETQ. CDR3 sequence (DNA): TGCGCCAGCAGCTTGGGCGGGAGCATCAATGAGCAGTTCTTC. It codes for CASSLGGSINEQFF. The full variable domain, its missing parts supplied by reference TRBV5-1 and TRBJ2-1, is KAGVTQTPRYLIKTRGQQVTLSCSPISGHRSVSWYQQTPGQGLQFLFEYFSETQRNKGNFPGRFSGRQFSNSRSEMNVSTLELGDSALYLCASSLGGSINEQFFGPGTRLTVL.